These T cell receptor beta chains were read from a single sample in a study of T cells in tuberculosis. The table came from immunoSEQ multiplex PCR; TCRdb's copy has only in-frame clones and leaves some out. The sample lists roughly 28,000 clones, almost 90% seen once, with 6.1% in the top ten. The sequenced sample was PBMCs. The receptors come from a donor aged 10 to 29 with latent tuberculosis or without tuberculosis infection. CDR3s include the opening cysteine and the closing phenylalanine or tryptophan. D genes are given only for firm matches. Clone size is given for some rows only: seen once, a few or many times, or a class if the clone is expanded.

CDR3: CASSTTGGGELFF
DNA: TGTGCCAGCAGTACGACAGGGGGCGGGGAGCTGTTTTTT
V: TRBV27
D: TRBD1
J: TRBJ2-2
length: 13
size: NA

CDR3: CASRTPLAGVYEQYF
DNA: TGTGCCAGCAGGACTCCTTTAGCGGGGGTCTACGAGCAGTACTTC
V: TRBV27
D: TRBD2
J: TRBJ2-7
length: 15
size: NA

CDR3: CASSPGTSGDTQYF
DNA: TGTGCCAGCAGTCCCGGGACTAGCGGGGATACGCAGTATTTT
V: TRBV6-5
D: TRBD2
J: TRBJ2-3
length: 14
size: NA

CDR3: CASSPGQGAGREQYF
DNA: TGTGCCAGCAGCCCCGGCCAGGGGGCGGGTCGAGAGCAGTACTTC
V: TRBV7-2
D: TRBD1
J: TRBJ2-7
length: 15
size: NA

CDR3: CASSPRRDTEAFF
DNA: TGTGCCAGCTCACCACGCAGGGACACTGAAGCTTTCTTT
V: TRBV18
D: NA
J: TRBJ1-1
length: 13
size: NA

CDR3: CASSLGSLGSNEQFF
DNA: TGTGCCAGCAGCTTAGGTTCCCTCGGGAGTAATGAGCAGTTCTTC
V: TRBV7-9
D: NA
J: TRBJ2-1
length: 15
size: once

CDR3: CASSQQAGTEGQPQHF
DNA: TGTGCCAGCTCCCAACAGGCGGGGACAGAAGGACAGCCCCAGCATTTT
V: TRBV18
D: TRBD1
J: TRBJ1-5
length: 16
size: medium-sized

CDR3: CASSLRTVRSYNSPLHF
DNA: TGTGCCAGCAGCTTAAGGACAGTGCGCTCCTATAATTCACCCCTCCACTTT
V: TRBV7-9
D: NA
J: TRBJ1-6
length: 17
size: NA

CDR3: CAIRSEGGLQYF
DNA: TGTGCCATCAGAAGTGAGGGGGGACTACAGTATTTT
V: TRBV10-3
D: NA
J: TRBJ2-3
length: 12
size: NA

CDR3: CASTVDPGQGSYEQYF
DNA: TGCGCCAGCACCGTAGACCCGGGACAGGGGTCGTACGAGCAGTACTTC
V: TRBV23-1
D: TRBD1
J: TRBJ2-7
length: 16
size: NA

CDR3: CASSVSYAGGRANEQFF
DNA: TGTGCCAGCAGCGTATCGTACGCGGGGGGTAGGGCCAATGAGCAGTTCTTC
V: TRBV9
D: TRBD2
J: TRBJ2-1
length: 17
size: NA

CDR3: CATSREGTGGRRTEAFF
DNA: TGTGCCACCAGCAGAGAGGGGACAGGGGGGAGGCGCACTGAAGCTTTCTTT
V: TRBV15
D: TRBD1
J: TRBJ1-1
length: 17
size: NA

CDR3: CASSSGGAQHF
DNA: TGTGCCAGCAGTAGCGGAGGAGCCCAGCATTTT
V: TRBV2
D: NA
J: TRBJ1-5
length: 11
size: NA

CDR3: CASSLVQGGTEAFF
DNA: TGCGCCAGCAGCTTGGTTCAGGGAGGGACTGAAGCTTTCTTT
V: TRBV5-1
D: NA
J: TRBJ1-1
length: 14
size: NA

CDR3: CSVVRSSTEAFF
DNA: TGCAGCGTTGTGAGGTCGAGCACTGAAGCTTTCTTT
V: TRBV29-1
D: NA
J: TRBJ1-1
length: 12
size: NA

CDR3: CAISGQGVEQYF
DNA: TGTGCCATCAGTGGGCAGGGGGTCGAGCAGTACTTC
V: TRBV10-3
D: TRBD1
J: TRBJ2-7
length: 12
size: NA

CDR3: CASSGTGMVDEQFF
DNA: TGTGCCAGCAGCGGGACAGGGATGGTGGATGAGCAGTTCTTC
V: TRBV9
D: TRBD1
J: TRBJ2-1
length: 14
size: NA

CDR3: CASSRGQGARSYTF
DNA: TGTGCCAGCAGTAGGGGACAGGGGGCGCGGAGCTACACCTTC
V: TRBV2
D: TRBD1
J: TRBJ1-2
length: 14
size: NA

CDR3: CASSFQHRDRAVYGYTF
DNA: TGTGCCAGCAGTTTCCAACACCGTGACAGGGCAGTTTATGGCTACACCTTC
V: TRBV28
D: TRBD1
J: TRBJ1-2
length: 17
size: NA

CDR3: CASLGQLSTEAFF
DNA: TGTGCCAGCCTGGGACAGTTGTCCACTGAAGCTTTCTTT
V: TRBV6-6
D: TRBD1
J: TRBJ1-1
length: 13
size: NA

CDR3: CASSLGTGGGPTNEKLFF
DNA: TGCGCCAGCAGCTTGGGGACAGGGGGCGGTCCAACTAATGAAAAACTGTTTTTT
V: TRBV5-1
D: TRBD1
J: TRBJ1-4
length: 18
size: NA

CDR3: CASSATGGTEAFF
DNA: TGTGCCAGCAGCGCTACAGGGGGAACTGAAGCTTTCTTT
V: TRBV5-6
D: TRBD1
J: TRBJ1-1
length: 13
size: once

CDR3: CASSPWTSGAVDTQYF
DNA: TGTGCCAGCAGCCCATGGACTAGCGGGGCGGTAGATACGCAGTATTTT
V: TRBV7-9
D: TRBD2
J: TRBJ2-3
length: 16
size: NA

CDR3: CASSQRQGNTEAFF
DNA: TGTGCCAGCTCACAGCGACAGGGGAACACTGAAGCTTTCTTT
V: TRBV18
D: TRBD1
J: TRBJ1-1
length: 14
size: NA

CDR3: CASSNRGGGEQYF
DNA: TGTGCCAGCAGCAACAGAGGGGGCGGCGAGCAGTACTTC
V: TRBV6-5
D: TRBD1
J: TRBJ2-7
length: 13
size: NA

CDR3: CATSIRRNTGELFF
DNA: TGTGCCACCAGCATTAGGAGGAACACCGGGGAGCTGTTTTTT
V: TRBV15
D: NA
J: TRBJ2-2
length: 14
size: NA

CDR3: CASSSIPTGAQETQYF
DNA: TGTGCCAGCAGTTCGATCCCGACAGGGGCCCAAGAGACCCAGTACTTC
V: TRBV28
D: TRBD1
J: TRBJ2-5
length: 16
size: NA

CDR3: CASRGLNTEAFF
DNA: TGTGCCAGCAGGGGGCTGAACACTGAAGCTTTCTTT
V: TRBV6-5
D: NA
J: TRBJ1-1
length: 12
size: NA

CDR3: CASSRGGQYYEQYF
DNA: TGTGCCAGCAGTCGTGGGGGACAGTACTACGAGCAGTACTTC
V: TRBV6-5
D: TRBD1
J: TRBJ2-7
length: 14
size: NA

CDR3: CARESIQKSRQETQYF
DNA: TGTGCCAGAGAATCAATTCAAAAAAGCCGACAAGAGACCCAGTACTTC
V: TRBV21-1
D: NA
J: TRBJ2-5
length: 16
size: NA

CDR3: CASSSTGTNEKLFF
DNA: TGTGCCAGCTCATCGACAGGCACTAATGAAAAACTGTTTTTT
V: TRBV18
D: NA
J: TRBJ1-4
length: 14
size: once

CDR3: CASSLGDRRNSGEQYF
DNA: TGTGCCAGCAGCTTAGGGGACAGGCGGAATTCGGGAGAGCAGTACTTC
V: TRBV11-2
D: TRBD1
J: TRBJ2-7
length: 16
size: once

CDR3: CASSRYEPSYNSPLHF
DNA: TGTGCCAGCAGCCGGTATGAACCGAGCTATAATTCACCCCTCCACTTT
V: TRBV27
D: NA
J: TRBJ1-6
length: 16
size: NA

CDR3: CASSRTEAGGSPLHF
DNA: TGTGCCAGCTCACGGACCGAAGCCGGGGGTTCACCCCTCCACTTT
V: TRBV18
D: NA
J: TRBJ1-6
length: 15
size: NA

CDR3: CASSPDSYQETQYF
DNA: TGTGCCAGCTCACCCGACTCGTACCAAGAGACCCAGTACTTC
V: TRBV18
D: NA
J: TRBJ2-5
length: 14
size: NA

CDR3: CASSLDRYSGNTIYF
DNA: TGTGCCAGCAGCTTGGACAGATACTCTGGAAACACCATATATTTT
V: TRBV5-4
D: NA
J: TRBJ1-3
length: 15
size: NA

CDR3: CATRTGIYEQYF
DNA: TGTGCCACTAGGACAGGGATCTACGAGCAGTACTTC
V: TRBV19
D: TRBD1
J: TRBJ2-7
length: 12
size: NA

CDR3: CASSLSKGQRLYEQYF
DNA: TGTGCCAGCAGCTTAAGTAAGGGACAGAGACTCTACGAGCAGTACTTC
V: TRBV7-2
D: TRBD1
J: TRBJ2-7
length: 16
size: NA

CDR3: CASSSYQETQYF
DNA: TGTGCCAGCAGCTCGTACCAAGAGACCCAGTACTTC
V: TRBV7-2
D: NA
J: TRBJ2-5
length: 12
size: once

CDR3: CASSLTFGVYNEQFF
DNA: TGTGCCAGCAGCCTCACATTCGGGGTGTACAATGAGCAGTTCTTC
V: TRBV5-5
D: NA
J: TRBJ2-1
length: 15
size: NA

CDR3: CAISDLDGGTGELFF
DNA: TGTGCCATCAGTGATCTGGACGGAGGCACCGGGGAGCTGTTTTTT
V: TRBV10-3
D: NA
J: TRBJ2-2
length: 15
size: NA

CDR3: CAISAGHIYNYGYTF
DNA: TGTGCCATCAGTGCAGGACACATTTATAACTATGGCTACACCTTC
V: TRBV10-3
D: NA
J: TRBJ1-2
length: 15
size: NA

CDR3: CASSVASGLAGENNEQFF
DNA: TGTGCCAGCAGCGTAGCTAGTGGACTAGCGGGGGAGAACAATGAGCAGTTCTTC
V: TRBV9
D: TRBD2
J: TRBJ2-1
length: 18
size: few

CDR3: CASSTRDRANYGYTF
DNA: TGTGCCAGCAGCACCCGGGACAGGGCTAACTATGGCTACACCTTC
V: TRBV7-9
D: TRBD1
J: TRBJ1-2
length: 15
size: NA

CDR3: CASSMVAGGLVETQYF
DNA: TGTGCCAGTAGTATGGTCGCCGGGGGGCTCGTAGAGACCCAGTACTTC
V: TRBV19
D: NA
J: TRBJ2-5
length: 16
size: NA

CDR3: CASSVVPGSDTQYF
DNA: TGTGCCAGCAGCGTAGTACCCGGTAGCGATACGCAGTATTTT
V: TRBV9
D: NA
J: TRBJ2-3
length: 14
size: NA

CDR3: CASSVDGTSTDTQYF
DNA: TGTGCCAGCAGCGTAGATGGGACTAGCACAGATACGCAGTATTTT
V: TRBV9
D: NA
J: TRBJ2-3
length: 15
size: NA

CDR3: CASSPNTGAYGYTF
DNA: TGTGCCAGCAGCCCAAACACAGGGGCCTATGGCTACACCTTC
V: TRBV5-8
D: TRBD1
J: TRBJ1-2
length: 14
size: NA

CDR3: CASSLVAGGGTQYF
DNA: TGTGCCAGCAGCTTAGTAGCGGGGGGCGGGACCCAGTACTTC
V: TRBV7-2
D: TRBD2
J: TRBJ2-5
length: 14
size: NA

CDR3: CASSLRGGQGHYEQYF
DNA: TGTGCCAGCAGCTTAAGGGGGGGGCAGGGTCACTACGAGCAGTACTTC
V: TRBV11-2
D: NA
J: TRBJ2-7
length: 16
size: NA

CDR3: CASSFEGAGLDEKLFF
DNA: TGTGCCAGCAGTTTCGAGGGGGCGGGATTGGATGAAAAACTGTTTTTT
V: TRBV28
D: TRBD1
J: TRBJ1-4
length: 16
size: NA

CDR3: CASSRQGAAETQYF
DNA: TGTGCCAGCAGTCGACAGGGGGCGGCGGAGACCCAGTACTTC
V: TRBV5-4
D: TRBD1
J: TRBJ2-5
length: 14
size: NA

CDR3: CAISVIPLAGAYTGELFF
DNA: TGTGCCATCAGTGTAATCCCCCTAGCGGGGGCCTACACCGGGGAGCTGTTTTTT
V: TRBV10-3
D: TRBD2
J: TRBJ2-2
length: 18
size: NA